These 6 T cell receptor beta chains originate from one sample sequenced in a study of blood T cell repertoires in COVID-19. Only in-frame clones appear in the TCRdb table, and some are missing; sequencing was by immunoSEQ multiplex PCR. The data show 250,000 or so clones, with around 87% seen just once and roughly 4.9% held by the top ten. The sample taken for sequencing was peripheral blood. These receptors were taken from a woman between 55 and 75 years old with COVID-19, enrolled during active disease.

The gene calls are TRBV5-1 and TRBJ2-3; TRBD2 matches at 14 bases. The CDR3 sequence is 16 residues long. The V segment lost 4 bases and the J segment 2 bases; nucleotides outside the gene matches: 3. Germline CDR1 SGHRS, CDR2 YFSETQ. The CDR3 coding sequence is TGCGCCAGCAGCCGGACTAGCGGGAGGACCACAGATACGCAGTATTTT. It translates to CASSRTSGRTTDTQYF.

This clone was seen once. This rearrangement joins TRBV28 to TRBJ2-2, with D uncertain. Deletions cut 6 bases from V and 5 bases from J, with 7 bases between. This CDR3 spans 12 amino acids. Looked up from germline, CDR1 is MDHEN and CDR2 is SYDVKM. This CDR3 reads CASRHHTGELFF. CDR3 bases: TGTGCCAGCAGACACCATACCGGGGAGCTGTTTTTT.

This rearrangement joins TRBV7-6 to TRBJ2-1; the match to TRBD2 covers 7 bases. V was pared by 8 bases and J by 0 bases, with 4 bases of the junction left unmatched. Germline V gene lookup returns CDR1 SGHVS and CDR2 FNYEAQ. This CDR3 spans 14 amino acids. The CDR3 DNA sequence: TGTGCCAGCCAGACTAGCCCCTCCTACAATGAGCAGTTCTTC. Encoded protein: CASQTSPSYNEQFF. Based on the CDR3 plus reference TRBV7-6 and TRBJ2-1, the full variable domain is GAGVSQSPRYKVTKRGQDVALRCDPISGHVSLYWYRQALGQGPEFLTYFNYEAQQDKSGLPNDRFSAERPEGSISTLTIQRTEQRDSAMYRCASQTSPSYNEQFFGPGTRLTVL.

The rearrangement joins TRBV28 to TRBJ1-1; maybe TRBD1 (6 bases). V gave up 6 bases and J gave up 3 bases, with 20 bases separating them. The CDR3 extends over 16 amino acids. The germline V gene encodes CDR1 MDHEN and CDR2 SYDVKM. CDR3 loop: CASSPGGGGWDTEAFF. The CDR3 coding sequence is TGTGCCAGCAGCCCGGGGGGCGGGGGCTGGGACACTGAAGCTTTCTTT.

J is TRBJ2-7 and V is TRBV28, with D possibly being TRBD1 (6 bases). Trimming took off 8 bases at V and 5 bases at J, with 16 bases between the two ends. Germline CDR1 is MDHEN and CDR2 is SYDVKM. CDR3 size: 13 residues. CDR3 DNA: TGTGCCAGCCTTTCGCAGGGGATCCACGAGCAGTACTTC. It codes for CASLSQGIHEQYF.

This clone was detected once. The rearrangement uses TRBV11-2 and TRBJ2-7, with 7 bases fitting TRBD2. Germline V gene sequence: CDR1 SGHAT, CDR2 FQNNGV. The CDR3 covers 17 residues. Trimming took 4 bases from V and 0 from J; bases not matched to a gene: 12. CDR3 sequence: CASSWDSLAPSSYEQYF. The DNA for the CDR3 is TGTGCCAGCAGCTGGGACTCACTAGCGCCGAGCTCCTACGAGCAGTACTTC.